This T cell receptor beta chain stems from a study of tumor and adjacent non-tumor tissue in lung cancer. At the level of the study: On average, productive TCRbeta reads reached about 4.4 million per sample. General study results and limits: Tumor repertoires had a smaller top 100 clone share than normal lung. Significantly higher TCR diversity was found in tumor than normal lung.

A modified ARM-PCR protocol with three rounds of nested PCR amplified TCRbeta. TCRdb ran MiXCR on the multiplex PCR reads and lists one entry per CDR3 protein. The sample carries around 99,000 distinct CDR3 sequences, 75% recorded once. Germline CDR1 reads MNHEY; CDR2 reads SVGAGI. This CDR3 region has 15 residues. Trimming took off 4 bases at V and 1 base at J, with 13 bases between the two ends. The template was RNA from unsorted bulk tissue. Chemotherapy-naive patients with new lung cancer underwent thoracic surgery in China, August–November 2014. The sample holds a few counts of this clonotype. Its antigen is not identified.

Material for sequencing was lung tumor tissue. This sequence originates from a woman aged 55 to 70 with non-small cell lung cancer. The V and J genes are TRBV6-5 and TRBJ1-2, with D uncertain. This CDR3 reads CASSSPEAVNYGYTF. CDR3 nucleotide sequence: TGTGCCAGCAGTTCCCCCGAAGCGGTTAACTATGGCTACACCTTC.